The 18 T cell receptor beta chains listed next were all sequenced from one sample in a study of blood T cell repertoires in COVID-19. Generated by immunoSEQ multiplex PCR, the TCRdb table keeps only in-frame clones and is missing some. The sample holds fewer than 150,000 clones, roughly 86% seen once. The sequencing input was peripheral blood. The receptors come from a human donor in a cohort sampled during active COVID-19.

J is TRBJ1-3 and V is TRBV6-6, with 8 bases aligning to TRBD1. Germline trimming cut 8 bases from V and 0 bases from J; bases unmatched to any gene: 6. CDR3 length equals 15 residues. Germline V gene sequence: CDR1 MNHNY, CDR2 SVGAGI (reference sequence). For the CDR3, the DNA is TGTGCCAGCGGACAGGGACAATTCTCTGGAAACACCATATATTTT. This gives the protein CASGQGQFSGNTIYF.

CDR3 nucleotide sequence: TGTGCCAGCAGTCGTTCCCGGTCCAATGAGCAGTTCTTC. It translates to CASSRSRSNEQFF. J is TRBJ2-1 and V is TRBV28; D is uncertain. V dropped 5 bases and J dropped 6 bases, with 11 bases sitting between them. The V gene's germline CDR1 is MDHEN and CDR2 SYDVKM. The CDR3 runs 13 residues.

This clone was seen once. V gene TRBV28 combines with J gene TRBJ2-1; 7 bases fit TRBD2. J was trimmed by 0 bases and V by 4 bases; bases with no gene match: 3. Per the germline V gene, CDR1 is MDHEN and CDR2 is SYDVKM. The length of the CDR3 is 15 residues. The CDR3 sequence: CASSWRGSSYNEQFF. The CDR3 nucleotides are TGTGCCAGCAGTTGGCGGGGGAGCTCCTACAATGAGCAGTTCTTC.

V gene TRBV2 combines with J gene TRBJ1-1, with 9 bases matching TRBD1. The CDR3 sequence is 15 residues long. Germline-derived CDR1 and CDR2 are SNHLY and FYNNEI. V lost 7 bases and J lost 11; bases outside the gene matches: 17. The CDR3 sequence is CASTLTLTGGRRAFF. In DNA form, the CDR3 reads TGTGCCAGCACCCTGACCCTCACAGGGGGCCGGAGGGCTTTCTTT.

The chain uses TRBV6-2 or TRBV6-3 and TRBJ1-4; D gene uncertain. The CDR3 length is 14 residues. The V end was cut by 0 bases, the J end by 15 bases, with 17 bases between. Per the germline V gene, CDR1 is MNHEY and CDR2 is SVGEGT. In DNA form, the CDR3 reads TGTGCCAGCAGTTACTCGATTGAACCAGGCGGGTTGTTTTTT. Amino acids: CASSYSIEPGGLFF.

This clone was found once. The gene calls are TRBV19 and TRBJ1-1, with D unclear. Trimming left V 5 bases short and J 1 base short, with 11 bases between. Germline values: CDR1 LNHDA, CDR2 SQIVND (reference sequence). The length of the CDR3 is 14 residues. For the CDR3, the DNA is TGTGCCAGTAGTGATAGATGGGCGAACACTGAAGCTTTCTTT. Its translation is CASSDRWANTEAFF.

The chain joins TRBV28 to TRBJ2-5; 7 positions agree with TRBD2. Trimming at V came to 3 bases and at J to 0 bases, leaving 1 base not matched to a gene. CDR3 length equals 14 residues. In germline, CDR1 is MDHEN, CDR2 SYDVKM. CDR3 region: CASSLGGYQETQYF. The CDR3 DNA sequence: TGTGCCAGCAGTTTGGGGGGGTACCAAGAGACCCAGTACTTC.

V and J are TRBV29-1 and TRBJ2-1; 7 bases line up with TRBD1. V trimming: 5 bases; J trimming: 2 bases; junction bases outside the gene matches: 9. Per the germline V gene, CDR1 is SQVTM and CDR2 is ANQGSEA. The CDR3 is 15 residues long. CDR3 DNA sequence: TGCAGCGTTTTCGGACAGGACGAAACCTACAATGAGCAGTTCTTC. Protein product: CSVFGQDETYNEQFF.

The V and J genes are TRBV7-3 and TRBJ2-2; D might be TRBD2 (6 bases). The CDR3 runs to 15 residues. Trimming removed 8 bases at V and 4 bases at J, with 17 bases between. CDR1 and CDR2 from the germline V gene are SGHTA and FQGTGA. CDR3 residues: CASSLPGTSTGELFF. The CDR3 DNA sequence: TGTGCCAGCTCCCTTCCCGGGACTTCCACCGGGGAGCTGTTTTTT.

The genes are TRBV5-6 and TRBJ2-1, with D perhaps TRBD2 (6 bases). Germline CDR1 SGHDT, CDR2 YYEEEE. The CDR3 consists of 14 residues. V was shortened by 0 bases and J by 5 bases, with 9 bases between the two germline ends. The CDR3 spells CASSLGLDHNEQFF. CDR3 coding DNA: TGTGCCAGCAGCTTGGGACTAGATCACAATGAGCAGTTCTTC.

This chain connects TRBV2 to TRBJ2-3; TRBD2 aligns across 7 bases. Germline-derived CDR1 and CDR2 are SNHLY and FYNNEI. This CDR3 is built from 14 residues. Trimming at V came to 10 bases and at J to 0 bases, leaving 7 bases not matched to a gene. The CDR3 DNA follows: TGTGCCATCCTGGCGGGGGTGAGCACAGATACGCAGTATTTT. This translates into CAILAGVSTDTQYF.

The chain couples TRBV4-1 to TRBJ2-3; 8 nucleotides align to TRBD2. V lost 3 bases and J lost 1; bases outside the gene matches: 12. Germline V lookup: CDR1 MGHRA, CDR2 YSYEKL. The CDR3 is 18 amino acids. CDR3 sequence (DNA): TGCGCCAGCAGCCACCCCTCCGGGGGGGGGAGGCGCACAGATACGCAGTATTTT. It translates to CASSHPSGGGRRTDTQYF.

For the CDR3, the DNA is TGTGCCAGCAGCCAGGGACTAGCGGGCCACAATGAGCAGTTCTTC. As protein: CASSQGLAGHNEQFF. The chain has TRBV11-2 and TRBJ2-1, with 12 bases identical to TRBD2. The CDR3 consists of 15 residues. The germline V gene has CDR1 SGHAT and CDR2 FQNNGV. The ends lost 5 bases at V and 5 bases at J; junction bases unmatched: 4.

This clone came up once. The genes are TRBV10-1 and TRBJ2-5, with D maybe TRBD2 (5 bases). CDR1 is WNHNN, CDR2 SYGVQD, per germline (reference sequence). V was cut by 3 bases and J by 5 bases, with 10 bases left in between. The CDR3 loop spans 13 amino acids. CDR3 loop: CASSERRWETQYF. For the CDR3, the DNA is TGCGCCAGCAGTGAAAGGAGGTGGGAGACCCAGTACTTC.

The CDR3 DNA reads TGTGCCAGCGGATACAGGGCGGAGACCCAGTACTTC. This codes for CASGYRAETQYF. The V call is TRBV2, the J call TRBJ2-5, with D possibly being TRBD1 (6 bases). Per the germline V gene, CDR1 is SNHLY and CDR2 is FYNNEI. The germline V and J ends were trimmed by 8 bases and 5 bases, with 12 bases remaining between them. The CDR3 is 12 residues long.

The chain recombines TRBV28 with TRBJ1-2; 7 bases fit TRBD1. There are 15 residues in the CDR3. The germline gives CDR1 MDHEN, CDR2 SYDVKM. The ends lost 5 bases at V and 3 bases at J; junction bases unmatched: 9. In DNA form, the CDR3 reads TGTGCCAGCAGTGGGAGAGACAGGGCCCACTATGGCTACACCTTC. Residues: CASSGRDRAHYGYTF.

V and J are TRBV7-3 and TRBJ2-3; 12 nucleotides match TRBD2. CDR1 SGHTA and CDR2 FQGTGA come from the germline V gene. The CDR3 consists of 16 residues. V was pared by 5 bases and J by 2 bases, with 5 bases of the junction left unmatched. The CDR3 coding sequence is TGTGCCAGCAGCCCCGGGACTAGCGGGTACACAGATACGCAGTATTTT. Translation: CASSPGTSGYTDTQYF.

Only a few counts were recorded for this clone. The chain links TRBV14 to TRBJ2-7; TRBD2 might be the D (5 bases). Trimming removed 1 base at V and 4 bases at J, with 20 bases between. From germline, CDR1 is SGHDN and CDR2 FVKESK. The CDR3 length is 17 residues. CDR3 DNA: TGTGCCAGCAGCCAAGGTTCTATGAGGGCGAGGTGGTACGAGCAGTACTTC. Encoded protein: CASSQGSMRARWYEQYF.